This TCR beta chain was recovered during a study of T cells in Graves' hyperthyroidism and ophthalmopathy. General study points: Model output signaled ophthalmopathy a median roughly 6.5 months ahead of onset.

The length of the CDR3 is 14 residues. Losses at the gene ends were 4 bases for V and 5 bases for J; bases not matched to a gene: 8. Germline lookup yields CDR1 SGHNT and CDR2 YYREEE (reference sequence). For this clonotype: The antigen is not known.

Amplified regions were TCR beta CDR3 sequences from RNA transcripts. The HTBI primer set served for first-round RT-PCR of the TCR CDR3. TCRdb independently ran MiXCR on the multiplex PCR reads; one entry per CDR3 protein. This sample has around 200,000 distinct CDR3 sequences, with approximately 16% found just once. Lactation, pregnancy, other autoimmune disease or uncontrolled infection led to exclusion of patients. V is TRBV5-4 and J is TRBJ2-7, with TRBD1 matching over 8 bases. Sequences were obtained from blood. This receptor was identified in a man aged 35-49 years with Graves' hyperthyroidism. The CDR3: CASSIRDRRDEQYF. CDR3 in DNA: TGTGCCAGCAGCATACGGGACAGGAGGGACGAGCAGTACTTC.